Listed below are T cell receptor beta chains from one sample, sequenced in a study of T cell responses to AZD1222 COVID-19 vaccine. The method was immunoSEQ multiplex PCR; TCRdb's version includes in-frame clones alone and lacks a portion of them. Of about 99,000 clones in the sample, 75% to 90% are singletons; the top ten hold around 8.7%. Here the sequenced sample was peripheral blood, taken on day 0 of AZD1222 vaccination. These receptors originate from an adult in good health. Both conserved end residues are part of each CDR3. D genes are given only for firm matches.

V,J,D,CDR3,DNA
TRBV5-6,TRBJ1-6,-,CASSRLLSSYNSPLHF,TGTGCCAGCAGCCGGTTGCTAAGCTCCTATAATTCACCCCTCCACTTT
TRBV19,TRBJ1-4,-,CASTPRGLGTTNEKLFF,TGTGCCAGTACCCCGCGAGGGTTAGGAACAACTAATGAAAAACTGTTTTTT
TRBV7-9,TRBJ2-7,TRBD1,CASSFSQQGAPYEQYF,TGTGCCAGCAGCTTCTCCCAACAGGGGGCCCCTTACGAGCAGTACTTC
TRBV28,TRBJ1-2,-,CASSFGQSRYGYTF,TGTGCCAGCAGTTTTGGACAGAGCCGCTATGGCTACACCTTC
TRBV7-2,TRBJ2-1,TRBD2,CASSRRLAGMSYNEQFF,TGTGCCAGCAGCAGGCGACTAGCGGGGATGTCCTACAATGAGCAGTTCTTC
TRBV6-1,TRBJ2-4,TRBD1,CASSDPLTGALAKNIQYF,TGTGCCAGCAGTGACCCACTTACAGGGGCTCTAGCCAAAAACATTCAGTACTTC
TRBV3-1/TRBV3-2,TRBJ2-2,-,CASRRGANTGELFF,TGTGCCAGCAGACGGGGGGCAAACACCGGGGAGCTGTTTTTT
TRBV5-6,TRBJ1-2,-,CASSPGSYGYTF,TGTGCCAGCAGCCCCGGGTCCTATGGCTACACCTTC
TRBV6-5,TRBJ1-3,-,CASSYAGRGNTIYF,TGTGCCAGCAGTTACGCAGGGAGAGGAAACACCATATATTTT
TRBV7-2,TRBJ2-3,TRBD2,CASSLVASGRKDTQYF,TGTGCCAGCAGCTTAGTGGCTAGCGGACGGAAAGATACGCAGTATTTT
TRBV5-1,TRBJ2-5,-,CASSLALGGGPIQETQYF,TGCGCCAGCAGCCTCGCCCTTGGGGGGGGGCCGATACAAGAGACCCAGTACTTC
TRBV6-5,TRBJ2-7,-,CASSYGRDYEQYF,TGTGCCAGCAGTTACGGCAGGGACTACGAGCAGTACTTC
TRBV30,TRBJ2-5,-,CAWGEETQYF,TGTGCCTGGGGTGAAGAGACCCAGTACTTC
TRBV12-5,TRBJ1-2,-,CASGLVPGTPEGGYTF,TGTGCTAGTGGTTTGGTCCCAGGAACACCCGAGGGAGGCTACACCTTC
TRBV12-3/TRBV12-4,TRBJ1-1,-,CASTTRMNTEAFF,TGTGCCAGCACCACAAGGATGAACACTGAAGCTTTCTTT
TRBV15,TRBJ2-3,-,CATSRAPGHTDTQYF,TGTGCCACCAGCAGAGCACCGGGGCACACAGATACGCAGTATTTT
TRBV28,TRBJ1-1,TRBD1,CASSLTLGQGNTEAFF,TGTGCCAGCAGTTTAACCCTGGGACAGGGGAACACTGAAGCTTTCTTT